This TCR beta chain appears in the sequencing data of a study of vaccination effects on CD4 cells after COVID-19. Points from the study as a whole: Cross-reaction with common cold coronaviruses was seen in only 1 of 255 vaccine-induced clones from healthy vaccinees.

TCRdb's copy holds only in-frame clones and misses some; the assay was immunoSEQ multiplex PCR. The repertoire has some 65,000 clones, approximately 76% of them found once; the top ten carry around 2.7%. CDR1 is SGHTA and CDR2 is FQGTGA in the germline V gene. Unmatched junction bases numbered 5, after V lost 4 bases and J lost 4 bases. The CDR3 contains 15 residues. Before sequencing took place, the ViraFEST assay used viral peptide pools to expand antigen-specific CD4+ T cells. Subsequent to a culture period of less than twelve days, CD4+ T cells were isolated. Vaccine recipients, nucleocapsid antibody negative, had no prior SARS-CoV-2 infection. With respect to this clone: The antigen remains unidentified.

The specimen was CD4+ T cells from PBMCs cultured with HCoV-NL63 spike peptides, collected before COVID-19 vaccination. The sequence came from a human donor who received a COVID-19 vaccine. The chain combines TRBV7-3 with TRBJ2-1; 9 nucleotides agree with TRBD2. The CDR3 DNA follows: TGTGCCAGCAGCTCCGGGACTAGCTCTTACAATGAGCAGTTCTTC. It yields the protein CASSSGTSSYNEQFF. The whole variable domain, remainder taken from reference TRBV7-3 and TRBJ2-1, is GAGVSQTPSNKVTEKGKYVELRCDPISGHTALYWYRQSLGQGPEFLIYFQGTGAADDSGLPNDRFFAVRPEGSVSTLKIQRTERGDSAVYLCASSSGTSSYNEQFFGPGTRLTVL.